A selection of T cell receptor beta chains follows, all from one sample in a study of blood T cell repertoires in COVID-19. TCRdb's copy holds only in-frame clones and misses some; the assay was immunoSEQ multiplex PCR. The sample consists of about 320,000 clones, roughly 88% of them appearing once. The specimen was PBMCs or T cells enriched from blood (not recorded which). Source of these receptors: a man aged 25-40 years who had recovered from COVID-19. The CDR3 runs from the conserved cysteine through the conserved F or W. The D gene is left open where the match is weak. The size of a clone is reported for some rows only, either as once, few or many, or as a class for expanded clones.

j_gene | d_gene | v_gene | abundance | CDR3aa | CDR3nt
TRBJ2-2 | TRBD2 | TRBV3-1/TRBV3-2 | - | CASSRLAGGTGELFF | TGTGCCAGCAGCCGACTAGCGGGGGGCACCGGGGAGCTGTTTTTT
TRBJ1-2 | - | TRBV3-1/TRBV3-2 | - | CASSQVKENGYTF | TGTGCCAGCAGCCAAGTTAAAGAGAACGGCTACACCTTC
TRBJ2-5 | TRBD1 | TRBV28 | - | CASSSIIGGATETQYF | TGTGCCAGCAGTTCCATCATAGGGGGCGCGACCGAGACCCAGTACTTC
TRBJ1-4 | - | TRBV28 | - | CASSFGGATNEKLFF | TGTGCCAGCAGTTTTGGAGGGGCAACTAATGAAAAACTGTTTTTT
TRBJ1-3 | - | TRBV6-1 | once | CASSDPGGTSGNTIYF | TGTGCCAGCAGTGATCCGGGGGGCACCTCTGGAAACACCATATATTTT
TRBJ2-7 | TRBD1 | TRBV28 | - | CASSLPTGTYEQYF | TGTGCCAGCAGTCTACCGACAGGGACCTACGAGCAGTACTTC
TRBJ1-2 | TRBD1 | TRBV13 | once | CASRTEGQGSLYGYTF | TGTGCCAGCAGGACAGAAGGACAGGGGTCTCTCTATGGCTACACCTTC
TRBJ1-2 | TRBD1 | TRBV19 | - | CASSIQRGQGYGYTF | TGTGCCAGTAGTATCCAGCGGGGACAGGGGTACGGCTACACCTTC
TRBJ1-1 | TRBD1 | TRBV7-9 | - | CASSSQPGQGIVKAFF | TGTGCCAGCAGCTCACAACCGGGACAGGGGATTGTCAAAGCTTTCTTT
TRBJ1-6 | - | TRBV6-5 | - | CASSPGTPHNSPLHF | TGTGCCAGCAGCCCGGGGACACCCCATAATTCACCCCTCCACTTT
TRBJ2-7 | TRBD1 | TRBV9 | - | CASSGGTGDYEQYF | TGTGCCAGCAGCGGGGGGACAGGGGACTACGAGCAGTACTTC